This T cell receptor (beta chain) was captured in a study of T-cell reconstitution after alpha-beta-depleted transplantation in children. Regarding the study as a whole: After transplant, high TCRbeta diversity at day 60 in some patients arose from surviving recipient T cells and thymic progenitors. After transplant, at about two months, alpha-beta T cells were reportedly derived from several hundred expanded graft clones. T cells produced anew were the main source of T-cell counts and diversity one year after transplant.

From germline, CDR1 is DFQATT and CDR2 SNEGSKA (reference sequence). This CDR3 region has 15 residues. The V and J ends lost 0 bases and 0 bases respectively, with 12 bases between them. Using unique molecular identifiers, the investigators prepared the TCRbeta library. TCRdb re-analysed the PCR reads in MiXCR, keeping a single row per CDR3 protein. The table records around 120,000 distinct CDR3 sequences, more than 20% of them present only once. Worth noting for this clonotype: Its antigen is unknown.

The receptor comes from a male patient between 2 and 10 years old who had a stem cell transplant for chronic granulomatous disease, so the T cells may come from the graft donor. The chain couples TRBV20-1 to TRBJ2-7; D assignment may be TRBD1 or TRBD2 (5 bases each). This material consisted of PBMCs, mostly from graft donor cells, taken 180 days after TCRalphabeta/CD19-depleted stem cell transplant. CDR3 loop: CSARDGGVGSYEQYF. Written as DNA, the CDR3 is TGCAGTGCTAGAGATGGGGGAGTGGGCTCCTACGAGCAGTACTTC.